Presented here are 20 T cell receptor beta chains from one specimen sequenced in a study of blood T cell dynamics during melanoma immunotherapy. Time point noted: week 3, after first cycle of checkpoint inhibitor. Method: immunoSEQ multiplex PCR; TCRdb's copy keeps in-frame clones and lacks some. The repertoire holds about 8,600 clones, about 85% seen once, with over 5.5% in the top ten. Specimen: blood, collected from a patient treated with checkpoint blockade. Every receptor here comes from a human donor with melanoma.

V and J are TRBV5-5 and TRBJ2-7; 10 positions agree with TRBD1. J was trimmed by 7 bases and V by 3 bases; bases with no gene match: 4. Germline V gives CDR1 SGHKS, CDR2 YYEKEE (reference sequence). The CDR3 is 13 amino acids. CDR3 nucleotides: TGTGCCAGCAGCTGGGACAGGGGAAGGGAGCAGTACTTC. The encoded protein is CASSWDRGREQYF.

The chain recombines TRBV10-3 with TRBJ2-3, with TRBD2 matching over 7 bases. V gave up 4 bases and J gave up 2 bases; unmatched junction bases: 6. This CDR3 is 15 amino acids long. CDR1 and CDR2 from the germline V gene are ENHRY and SYGVKD. The CDR3, as DNA: TGTGCCATCAGTGGCAGCGGGACTGCCACAGATACGCAGTATTTT. Its protein product is CAISGSGTATDTQYF.

The chain carries TRBV7-9 and TRBJ2-1, with 8 bases lining up with TRBD2. After removal of 3 bases from V and 6 bases from J, the junction contained 7 bases not matched to a gene. In germline, CDR1 is SEHNR, CDR2 FQNEAQ (reference sequence). This CDR3 region has 15 residues. The CDR3 here is CASSLGLVLINEQFF. The CDR3 DNA follows: TGTGCCAGCAGCTTGGGACTAGTGCTTATCAATGAGCAGTTCTTC.

The chain has TRBV4-1 and TRBJ2-7; D is ambiguous. Germline lookup yields CDR1 MGHRA and CDR2 YSYEKL. V lost 1 base to trimming and J lost 3 bases, with 4 bases between them. The CDR3 length is 12 residues. The DNA of the CDR3 is TGCGCCAGCAGCCAAGTAGGCTACGAGCAGTACTTC. Protein product: CASSQVGYEQYF.

The chain uses TRBV29-1 and TRBJ2-7; either TRBD1 or TRBD2 may fit D (6 bases each). The CDR3 is made up of 15 amino acids. V shed 3 bases and J shed 1 base, with 16 bases lying between them. Germline CDR1 reads SQVTM; CDR2 reads ANQGSEA. This CDR3 reads CSVEGARGISYEQYF. The CDR3 DNA sequence: TGCAGCGTTGAGGGGGCGCGGGGCATATCCTACGAGCAGTACTTC.

This chain uses TRBV11-2 with TRBJ1-1; the D is unclear. CDR1 is SGHAT, CDR2 FQNNGV, per germline. Deletions cut 5 bases from V and 7 bases from J, with 14 bases between. The CDR3 contains 13 residues. CDR3 DNA: TGTGCCAGCAGCCCCGCGGGGATTGGTGAAGCTTTCTTT. This sequence encodes CASSPAGIGEAFF.

V usage is TRBV11-2 and J usage is TRBJ2-3, with unresolved D. V was clipped by 7 bases and J by 1 base, with 9 bases between them. The CDR3 is 13 residues long. Per the germline V gene, CDR1 is SGHAT and CDR2 is FQNNGV. As DNA, the CDR3 is TGTGCCAGCACTCTGGCGGGCACAGATACGCAGTATTTT. Protein product: CASTLAGTDTQYF. Using reference TRBV11-2 and TRBJ2-3 for the parts outside the CDR3, the full variable domain is EAGVAQSPRYKIIEKRQSVAFWCNPISGHATLYWYQQILGQGPKLLIQFQNNGVVDDSQLPKDRFSAERLKGVDSTLKIQPAKLEDSAVYLCASTLAGTDTQYFGPGTRLTVL.

This clone appeared a single time. This rearrangement joins TRBV21-1 to TRBJ2-3; TRBD1 is taken as the D call from the table, unchecked against the DNA. TRBV21-1 is a pseudogene segment. The CDR3 length is 16 residues. The CDR3 region is CASSPGELTSTDTQYF. CDR3 in DNA: TGTGCCAGCAGCCCAGGGGAACTGACTAGCACAGATACGCAGTATTTT.

In its sample, this clone was seen once. V usage is TRBV5-1 and J usage is TRBJ2-5, with D unresolved. The DNA end is more similar to TRBJ2-7, so the J call may be wrong. CDR1 is SGHRS and CDR2 is YFSETQ in the germline V gene. This CDR3 region has 13 residues. Here the CDR3 reads CASSLGTLGEQYF. The DNA for the CDR3 is TGCGCCAGCAGCTTGGGAACTCTGGGCGAGCAGTACTTC.

The chain employs TRBV9 and TRBJ2-3; D gene ambiguous. The CDR3 has 14 amino acids. Trimming removed 0 bases at V and 5 bases at J, with 10 bases between. The V gene's germline CDR1 is SGDLS and CDR2 YYNGEE. In DNA, the CDR3 is TGTGCCAGCAGCGTAGCTCCAGTGGGAGATACGCAGTATTTT. Amino acid sequence: CASSVAPVGDTQYF.

In its sample, this clone was seen once. This chain uses TRBV10-1 with TRBJ1-3; D is unresolved. The germline V gene has CDR1 WNHNN and CDR2 SYGVQD (reference sequence). The V gene lost 6 bases and the J gene lost 2 bases, with 14 bases spanning the gap. This CDR3 spans 15 amino acids. CDR3 nucleotides: TGCGCCAGCAGCACCGACTCGGACCCTGGAAACACCATATATTTT. It specifies CASSTDSDPGNTIYF.

This rearrangement joins TRBV28 to TRBJ2-7; 9 bases fit TRBD1. The J segment lost 3 bases and the V segment lost 4 bases, leaving 13 bases of the junction unmatched. The CDR3 sequence is 17 residues long. Germline CDR1 MDHEN, CDR2 SYDVKM. The CDR3 is CASSSPGGGTGLYEQYF. CDR3 coding DNA: TGTGCCAGCAGTTCCCCAGGGGGGGGGACAGGGCTCTACGAGCAGTACTTC.

The rearrangement joins TRBV7-6 to TRBJ2-1, with D possibly TRBD1 on 7 matching bases. The CDR3 spans 15 residues. Germline loops: CDR1 SGHVS, CDR2 FNYEAQ. V was trimmed by 3 bases and J by 9 bases, leaving 18 bases between them. This chain's CDR3 is CASSLEGAREGEQFF. The CDR3 DNA follows: TGTGCCAGCAGCTTGGAGGGGGCTCGTGAGGGTGAGCAGTTCTTC. Variable domain in full (rest from reference TRBV7-6 and TRBJ2-1): GAGVSQSPRYKVTKRGQDVALRCDPISGHVSLYWYRQALGQGPEFLTYFNYEAQQDKSGLPNDRFSAERPEGSISTLTIQRTEQRDSAMYRCASSLEGAREGEQFFGPGTRLTVL.

This rearrangement joins TRBV9 to TRBJ2-1; either TRBD1 or TRBD2 may supply D (5 bases each). Trimming cost V 0 bases and J 3 bases, with 10 bases left between them. The germline V gene encodes CDR1 SGDLS and CDR2 YYNGEE. The CDR3 length is 15 residues. CDR3 sequence (DNA): TGTGCCAGCAGCGTAGGCTCAGGGAGCTACAATGAGCAGTTCTTC. Translating gives CASSVGSGSYNEQFF.

The chain uses TRBV4-1 and TRBJ1-5; D remains unclear. V was pared by 0 bases and J by 0 bases, with 9 bases between. CDR1 is MGHRA, CDR2 YSYEKL, per germline. This CDR3 spans 16 amino acids. The CDR3, as DNA: TGCGCCAGCAGCCAAGATTTGAGGGTTAGCAATCAGCCCCAGCATTTT. Translation: CASSQDLRVSNQPQHF.

This clone was detected only once. This sequence joins TRBV20-1 and TRBJ1-1; D is ambiguous. Germline V lookup: CDR1 DFQATT, CDR2 SNEGSKA (reference sequence). CDR3 length: 11 residues. V lost 6 bases, J lost 0 bases, and 5 bases lay in between. The CDR3 spells CSAQVNTEAFF. In nucleotides, the CDR3 is TGCAGTGCCCAGGTGAACACTGAAGCTTTCTTT.

The J gene is TRBJ2-5, the V gene TRBV27, with TRBD2 matching 14 bases. Germline V gene lookup returns CDR1 MNHEY and CDR2 SMNVEV (reference sequence). The CDR3 consists of 16 residues. Trimming at V came to 4 bases and at J to 5 bases, leaving 6 bases not matched to a gene. This CDR3 reads CASSSLGLAGVETQYF. The CDR3 DNA reads as TGTGCCAGCAGTTCCCTGGGACTAGCGGGGGTGGAGACCCAGTACTTC.

The chain couples TRBV6-6 to TRBJ1-5; TRBD1 matches 8 bases. The CDR3 runs 16 residues. Unmatched junction bases numbered 10, after V lost 6 bases and J lost 3 bases. The germline V gene encodes CDR1 MNHNY and CDR2 SVGAGI (reference sequence). The CDR3 region has the DNA TGTGCCAGCAGCATCAATCCGGGACAGGACAATCAGCCCCAGCATTTT. Translated, it gives CASSINPGQDNQPQHF.

The chain is built from TRBV6-1 and TRBJ2-3, with 15 nucleotides matching TRBD2. Germline V CDR1 and CDR2: MNHNS, SASEGT. The CDR3 is made up of 15 amino acids. V shed 8 bases and J 3 bases; nucleotides not matched to a gene: 3. CDR3 coding DNA: TGTGCCAGCGGACTAGCGGGAGGGGAGACAGATACGCAGTATTTT. Amino acid sequence: CASGLAGGETDTQYF.

The rearrangement uses TRBV7-2 and TRBJ2-5; the match to TRBD2 covers 11 bases. The length of the CDR3 is 15 residues. CDR1 SGHTA and CDR2 FQGNSA come from the germline V gene. V shed 5 bases, J shed 0 bases, and the junction held 2 bases outside the gene matches. CDR3 DNA sequence: TGTGCCAGCAGCCTTAGCGGGAGGGACCAAGAGACCCAGTACTTC. Its protein is CASSLSGRDQETQYF. Full variable domain (remainder filled in from reference TRBV7-2 and TRBJ2-5): GAGVSQSPSNKVTEKGKDVELRCDPISGHTALYWYRQSLGQGLEFLIYFQGNSAPDKSGLPSDRFSAERTGGSVSTLTIQRTQQEDSAVYLCASSLSGRDQETQYFGPGTRLLVL.